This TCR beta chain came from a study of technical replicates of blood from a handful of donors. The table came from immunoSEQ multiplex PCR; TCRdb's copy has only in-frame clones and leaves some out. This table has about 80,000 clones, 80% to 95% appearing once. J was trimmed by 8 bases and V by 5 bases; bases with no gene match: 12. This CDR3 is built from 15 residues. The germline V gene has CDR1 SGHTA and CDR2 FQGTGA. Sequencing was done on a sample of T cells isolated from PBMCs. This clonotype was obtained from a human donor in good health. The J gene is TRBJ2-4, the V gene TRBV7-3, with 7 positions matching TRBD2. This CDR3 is CASSPTAGAWDIQYF. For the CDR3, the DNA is TGTGCCAGCAGCCCGACCGCGGGAGCTTGGGACATTCAGTACTTC.